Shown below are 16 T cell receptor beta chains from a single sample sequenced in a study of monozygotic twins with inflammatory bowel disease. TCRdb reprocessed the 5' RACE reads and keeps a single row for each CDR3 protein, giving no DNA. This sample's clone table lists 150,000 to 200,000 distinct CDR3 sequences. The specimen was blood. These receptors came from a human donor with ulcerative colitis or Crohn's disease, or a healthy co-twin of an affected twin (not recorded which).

The CDR3: CAWSVMRDTQYF. This chain joins TRBV30 and TRBJ2-3. The CDR3 has 12 residues. Germline V gives CDR1 GTSNPN, CDR2 SVGIG (reference sequence).

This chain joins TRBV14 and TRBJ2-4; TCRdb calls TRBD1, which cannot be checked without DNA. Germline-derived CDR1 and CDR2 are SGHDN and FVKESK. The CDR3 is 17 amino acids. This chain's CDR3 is CASSQVPTVLSKNIQYF.

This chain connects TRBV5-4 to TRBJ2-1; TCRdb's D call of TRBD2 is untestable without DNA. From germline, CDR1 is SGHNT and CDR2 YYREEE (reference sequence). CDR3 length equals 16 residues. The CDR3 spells CASSFVGGRVNNEQFF.

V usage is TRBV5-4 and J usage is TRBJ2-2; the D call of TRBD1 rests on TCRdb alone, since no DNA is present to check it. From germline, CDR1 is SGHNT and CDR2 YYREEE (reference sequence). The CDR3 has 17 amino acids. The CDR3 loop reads CASSIRPGQGGSGELFF.

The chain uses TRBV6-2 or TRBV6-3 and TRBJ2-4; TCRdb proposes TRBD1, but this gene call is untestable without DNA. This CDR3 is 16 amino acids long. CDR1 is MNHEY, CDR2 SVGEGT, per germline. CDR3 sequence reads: CASSSAQQGTKNMQYF.

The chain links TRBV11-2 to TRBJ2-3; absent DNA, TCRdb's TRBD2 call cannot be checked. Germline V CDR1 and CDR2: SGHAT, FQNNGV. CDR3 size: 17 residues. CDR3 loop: CASSHNVGGRSTDTQYF. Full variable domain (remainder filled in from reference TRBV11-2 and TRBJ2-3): EAGVAQSPRYKIIEKRQSVAFWCNPISGHATLYWYQQILGQGPKLLIQFQNNGVVDDSQLPKDRFSAERLKGVDSTLKIQPAKLEDSAVYLCASSHNVGGRSTDTQYFGPGTRLTVL.

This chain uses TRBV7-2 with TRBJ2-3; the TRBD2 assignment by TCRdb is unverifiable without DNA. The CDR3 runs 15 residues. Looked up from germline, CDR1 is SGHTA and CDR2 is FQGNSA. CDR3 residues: CASSLEPSGRSTQYF.

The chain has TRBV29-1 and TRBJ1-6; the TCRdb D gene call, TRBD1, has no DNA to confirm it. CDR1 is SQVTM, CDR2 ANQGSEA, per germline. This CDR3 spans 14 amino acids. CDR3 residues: CSPRGSTYNSPLHF.

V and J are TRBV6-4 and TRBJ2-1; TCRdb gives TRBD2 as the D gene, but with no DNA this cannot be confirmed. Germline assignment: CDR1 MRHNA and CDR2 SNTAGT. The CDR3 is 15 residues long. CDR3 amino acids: CASSAAGSRYNEQFF.

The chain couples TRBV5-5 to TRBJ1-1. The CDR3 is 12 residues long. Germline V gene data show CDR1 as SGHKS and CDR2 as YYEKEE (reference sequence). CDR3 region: CASSLLGSEAFF.

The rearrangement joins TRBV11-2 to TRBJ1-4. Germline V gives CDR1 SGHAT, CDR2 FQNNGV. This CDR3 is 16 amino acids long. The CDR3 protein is CASTGRGGELDEKLFF. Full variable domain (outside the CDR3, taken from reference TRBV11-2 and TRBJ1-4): EAGVAQSPRYKIIEKRQSVAFWCNPISGHATLYWYQQILGQGPKLLIQFQNNGVVDDSQLPKDRFSAERLKGVDSTLKIQPAKLEDSAVYLCASTGRGGELDEKLFFGSGTQLSVL.

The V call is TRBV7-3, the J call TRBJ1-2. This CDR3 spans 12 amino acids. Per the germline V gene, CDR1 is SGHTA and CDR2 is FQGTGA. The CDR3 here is CASSLGRGGYTF.

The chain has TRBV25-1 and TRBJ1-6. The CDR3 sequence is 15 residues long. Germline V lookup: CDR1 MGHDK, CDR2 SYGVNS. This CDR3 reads CASSGPSPDRSPLHF.

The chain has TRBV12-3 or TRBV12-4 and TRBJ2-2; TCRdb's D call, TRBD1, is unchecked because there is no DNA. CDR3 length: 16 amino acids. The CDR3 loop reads CASSSQGQGLPGELFF.

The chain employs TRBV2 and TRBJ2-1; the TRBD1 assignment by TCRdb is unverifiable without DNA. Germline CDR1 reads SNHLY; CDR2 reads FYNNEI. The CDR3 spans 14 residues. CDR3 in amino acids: CASGGFYSYNEQFF.

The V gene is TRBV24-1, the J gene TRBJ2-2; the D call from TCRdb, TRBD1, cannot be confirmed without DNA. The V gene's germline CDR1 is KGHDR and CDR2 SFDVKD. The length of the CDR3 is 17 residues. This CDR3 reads CATSDFARERDTGELFF.